The rows below give T cell receptor beta chains drawn from one sample of a study of post-analysis software for immune sequencing data. TCRdb used MiXCR to reprocess the PCR reads, holding one entry per CDR3 protein. The table includes approximately 770,000 distinct CDR3 sequences, about 43% detected once. The sequenced sample was blood. The receptor source for this set is a girl aged 10 to 17 with multiple sclerosis. The conserved cysteine and the conserved F or W are not part of the CDR3 here. Fields, in order: CDR3 protein, V gene, D gene, J gene, CDR3 length, clone size. The D gene is left open where the match is weak. Part of the rows lack a size; the others show once, few, many or a class for expanded clones.

ASSLPGMADPDTQY TRBV7-3 - TRBJ2-3 14 few
ASSRTPSGVQY TRBV11-2 TRBD2 TRBJ2-7 11 -
SASPDGQRWNEQF TRBV20-1 - TRBJ2-1 13 -
ASSWTGSANTGELF TRBV7-6 TRBD1 TRBJ2-2 14 -
ASSGRSYSYT TRBV19 - TRBJ1-2 10 -
ASNAGTGAEKLF TRBV7-2 TRBD1 TRBJ1-4 12 few
ASGLGTSYNEQF TRBV12-5 - TRBJ2-1 12 few
ASGRTSGAFYEQY TRBV12-3/TRBV12-4 TRBD2 TRBJ2-7 13 -
ATKYRAGANVLT TRBV12-3/TRBV12-4 - TRBJ2-6 12 few
ASSLVRGAETQY TRBV12-3/TRBV12-4 - TRBJ2-5 12 -
ASSFYGGPYYTDTQY TRBV7-3 - TRBJ2-3 15 -
ASGGLQPSNYGYT TRBV2 - TRBJ1-2 13 -
ASSSTGSPGKLF TRBV11-2 - TRBJ1-4 12 -
ASSLRVSVSIDTQY TRBV12-3/TRBV12-4 - TRBJ2-3 14 -
ASSEATAGVKETQY TRBV6-1 TRBD2 TRBJ2-5 14 many
ASSPGDREDTDTQY TRBV5-1 - TRBJ2-3 14 -
ASTNSRAAREQY TRBV5-6 - TRBJ2-7 12 few
ASSDPGEYGYT TRBV25-1 - TRBJ1-2 11 few
ASSRHAGGHGYT TRBV27 TRBD1 TRBJ1-2 12 -
ASSAQRPTGAGEQF TRBV7-9 TRBD1 TRBJ2-1 14 -
ASSQSRDRLWYGYT TRBV4-1 - TRBJ1-2 14 once
SAKTENYTNYGCT TRBV20-1 - TRBJ1-2 13 -
SVPSAGSYGYT TRBV29-1 - TRBJ1-2 11 -
ASSYVGDEQF TRBV6-5 - TRBJ2-1 10 few
ASSLGLAPTGELF TRBV11-2 TRBD2 TRBJ2-2 13 many